This T cell receptor beta chain derives from a study of Tregs in tolerant kidney transplant recipients. On the study more broadly: Mixed chimerism was transient after nonmyeloablative marrow transplants from related graft donors. Study-wide results and limits: Tregs expanded with activated donor B cells seemed most donor-specific. Biological reproducibility was not directly addressed in this study.

Unstimulated Tregs (CD4+CD25+CD127-) and CD4+CD25- non-Tregs were sorted from PBMCs. About this clone: Its antigen remains unknown. The read falls 3 residues short of the CDR3 end, and the missing part is taken from the germline J gene.

TCRdb's table, derived via immunoSEQ multiplex PCR, lists solely in-frame clones and lacks some. The sample's table shows about 48,000 clones. CDR1 and CDR2 (germline): SQVTM, ANQGSEA. The CDR3 is 13 amino acids. The germline V and J ends were trimmed by 2 bases and 0 bases, with 6 bases remaining between them. The sequenced sample was CD4+ T cells from blood, obtained before the transplant. The V call is TRBV29-1, the J call TRBJ2-3; no clear D gene. This TCR derives from a human donor who received a combined kidney and bone marrow transplant. The chain's CDR3 is CSVEPRSTDTQYF. CDR3 DNA, as far as it was read: TGCAGCGTTGAACCTAGGAGCACAGATACG.